The clone carrying this T cell receptor (beta chain) was detected ten times or more. The data were produced by immunoSEQ multiplex PCR, yet TCRdb's version contains in-frame clones alone and is incomplete. The sample lists about 130,000 clones, about 86% seen once, with roughly 15% in the top ten. These data belong to a study of blood T cell repertoires in COVID-19. The CDR3 runs 15 residues. V gave up 6 bases and J gave up 6 bases, with 18 bases separating them. Germline lookup yields CDR1 MNHEY and CDR2 SVGAGI. The TCR comes from a woman between 50 and 59 years old with acute or convalescent COVID-19. The chain combines TRBV6-5 with TRBJ1-5, with D maybe TRBD1 (5 bases). The material sequenced was peripheral blood. The DNA of the CDR3 is TGTGCCAGCAGCGCAGGGCCTCAAGGTGGTCAGCCCCAGCATTTT. Translated: CASSAGPQGGQPQHF.